This T cell receptor beta chain was found in a study of blood T cell repertoires in COVID-19 (dated by TCRdb to 2019 to 2021). A note on the overall study: The collaborator samples originated in the United States, Italy and Spain and spanned the acute and convalescent phases of COVID-19. The repertoires were released in a freely available public database meant as a resource for research on the immune response to SARS-CoV-2. The material from the prospective study consisted of cDNA or gDNA derived from T cells, B-cell-depleted T cells, or PBMCs. Where available, HLA class I and class II types were obtained from metadata supplied by the sample provider rather than from assay-based typing. The samples were drawn from two sources: the first 160 participants of the ongoing ImmuneRACE study, and 950 to 1,500 subjects contributed by 6 global collaborators. Subjects who had been exposed to COVID-19, were actively infected with it, or had recovered from it provided the deeply sampled blood TCRbeta repertoires that made up the dataset. Sample metadata almost always included a de-identified subject ID, COVID-19 status, age in years and sex.

At one collaborating source in Seattle, patients were enrolled during active infection and were followed longitudinally through the course of disease. Collaborating institutions collected whole blood in K2EDTA tubes following their own protocols. For TCRbeta analysis, collaborator samples were shipped as frozen whole blood, as isolated PBMCs, or as DNA extracted from either sample type. V drops 0 bases and J drops 7 bases, leaving 13 bases in between. The CDR3 has 15 amino acids, counting the end cysteine and phenylalanine. Left in the record is the CDR3 DNA by itself, 45 bases read in frame from the first base. The germline V gene encodes CDR1 MNHEY and CDR2 SVGAGI. Comment on this clone: Its target antigen remains unknown. One base away there is no much larger clone; base qualities are not given.

TCRbeta CDR3 regions were amplified from genomic DNA using the immunoSEQ Assay, a bias-controlled multiplex PCR. Per the authors' processing: The number of nucleated cells in each sample was estimated from the amplification of reference gene primers within the assay. To quantify the absolute abundance of each unique TCRbeta CDR3 rearrangement, sequence reads were collapsed and filtered. For each sample, productive Simpson clonality was calculated by taking the square root of Simpson's diversity index across productive rearrangements. In its TCRdb copy, this immuneACCESS table keeps in-frame sequences only and misses some clones. Where compared with another copy, unresolved V genes explain less than half of these, and the others have no known cause. V and J calls and clone size follow that table, whereas D and trimming were derived from the DNA. For this sample the table gives hundreds of thousands of clones, of which more than 70% were detected only once. 11% of the sample rests with the top ten.

Study-level results and caveats: How much clinical and demographic metadata was included differed by source and by participant, and the metadata was provided uncurated.

The receptor was derived from a woman aged 25-40 years with COVID-19, enrolled during active disease. The chain is assembled from TRBV6-5 and TRBJ1-5; the D gene is perhaps TRBD1, from 6 matching bases. The sample was peripheral blood. The CDR3 region: CASSYSGTTGQPQHF. The DNA sequence reads TGTGCCAGCAGTTACTCGGGGACAACGGGACAGCCCCAGCATTTT.